The subject of this entry is one TCR beta chain. Cells designated naive CD8 were CD45RO-negative and were positively selected for CCR7, with terminally differentiated effector memory CD45RA+ cells excluded. All donors were Caucasian adults living in Nashville, Tennessee. The CDR3 contains 13 residues. With 3 bases removed from V and 4 bases from J, the gap between germline ends came to 6 bases. Germline CDR1 is LNHDA and CDR2 is SQIVND (reference sequence). The data originate from a study of shared clonotypes between healthy human individuals. TCRdb's table, derived via immunoSEQ multiplex PCR, lists solely in-frame clones and lacks some. This sample has some 2,000,000 clones; approximately 94% occur once, and the top ten carry 1% to 1.3%.

The receptor was derived from a man aged 18 to 29 in good health. The V gene is TRBV19, the J gene TRBJ1-4; D is ambiguous. Sequenced material: naive CD8+ T cells sorted from blood. DNA of the CDR3: TGTGCCAGTAGTATTACGGTTAATGAAAAACTGTTTTTT. Its protein product is CASSITVNEKLFF.